This is a list of T cell receptor beta chains from one sample in a study of OX40 agonist ivuxolimab in advanced cancers. Sequencing was performed with immunoSEQ multiplex PCR; in TCRdb, only in-frame clones are kept and a portion is missing. The sample holds 77,000 or so clones, roughly 93% seen once. This specimen was CD4+ or CD8+ T cells sorted from blood, taken in a trial of the OX40 agonist ivuxolimab. These receptors were obtained from an adult with an advanced solid tumor such as melanoma, head and neck, liver or kidney cancer. Each CDR3 is given with its conserved first and last residue. The order of the fields is clone size, J gene, D gene, V gene, CDR3 DNA, CDR3 protein. D genes are given only for firm matches. The size field is filled for only some rows; it gives once, few, many or a size class.

clone_size: .; j_call: TRBJ2-5; d_call: .; v_call: TRBV7-8; cdr3_nt: TGTGCCAGCAGCTTAGTGGAGACCCAGTACTTC; cdr3_aa: CASSLVETQYF
clone_size: .; j_call: TRBJ2-2; d_call: .; v_call: TRBV5-1; cdr3_nt: TGCGCCAGCAGCTCTACCTGGGGGGTAACCGGGGAGCTGTTTTTT; cdr3_aa: CASSSTWGVTGELFF
clone_size: .; j_call: TRBJ1-2; d_call: .; v_call: TRBV5-4; cdr3_nt: TGTGCCAGCAGCTTGGGCCAGGGAGGCAACTATGGCTACACCTTC; cdr3_aa: CASSLGQGGNYGYTF
clone_size: .; j_call: TRBJ1-2; d_call: .; v_call: TRBV28; cdr3_nt: TGTGCCAGCAGTGTTGAGGGGGGGTCGCACTATGGCTACACCTTC; cdr3_aa: CASSVEGGSHYGYTF
clone_size: .; j_call: TRBJ2-7; d_call: .; v_call: TRBV5-1; cdr3_nt: TGCGCCAGCAGCTGGAACAGGGAGACCTACGAGCAGTACTTC; cdr3_aa: CASSWNRETYEQYF
clone_size: once; j_call: TRBJ2-3; d_call: .; v_call: TRBV11-2; cdr3_nt: TGTGCCAGCAGCTTATCCCTGGCGGATACGCAGTATTTT; cdr3_aa: CASSLSLADTQYF
clone_size: .; j_call: TRBJ1-4; d_call: .; v_call: TRBV9; cdr3_nt: TGTGCCAGCAGCCTTGAGGGGGGGGTTCTCCCGAATGAAAAACTGTTTTTT; cdr3_aa: CASSLEGGVLPNEKLFF
clone_size: once; j_call: TRBJ2-7; d_call: TRBD2; v_call: TRBV6-5; cdr3_nt: TGTGCCAGCAAACGGGAGGCGGGGGAGCAGTACTTC; cdr3_aa: CASKREAGEQYF
clone_size: .; j_call: TRBJ1-2; d_call: .; v_call: TRBV5-1; cdr3_nt: TGCGCCAGCAGCTTGACATCCATAAACGGCGGAGATGGCTACACCTTC; cdr3_aa: CASSLTSINGGDGYTF
clone_size: .; j_call: TRBJ1-3; d_call: .; v_call: TRBV30; cdr3_nt: TGTGCCTGGAGCACATCCCGGGACAACTCTGGAAACACCATATATTTT; cdr3_aa: CAWSTSRDNSGNTIYF
clone_size: .; j_call: TRBJ1-6; d_call: TRBD1; v_call: TRBV30; cdr3_nt: TGTGCCTGGAGTGTGCGGACAGGGGGAAATTCACCCCTCCACTTT; cdr3_aa: CAWSVRTGGNSPLHF